This entry is about one TCR beta chain. The target antigen is unknown. Together with a sample-barcoded 5' primer, a J-beta primer mix was included in a second PCR lasting about 6 to 11 cycles. Each of the cDNA molecules was tagged by a template-switch adaptor with 12 random nucleotides. MiXCR, applied by TCRdb to the 5' RACE reads, yields one record per CDR3 protein. The repertoire holds hundreds of thousands of distinct CDR3 sequences, with roughly 30% as singletons. Germline V gene sequence: CDR1 GTSNPN, CDR2 SVGIG (reference sequence). Losses at the gene ends were 2 bases for V and 0 bases for J; bases not matched to a gene: 10. CDR3 length: 17 amino acids. This entry belongs to a study of blood T cells in healthy people across ages. Overall study context: T cells yielded about one barcoded beta molecule per two cells through template switching. Study-wide points: The study could not conclusively compare naive and antigen-experienced cells, given its unsorted PBMCs.

Investigators took around 11 milliliters of peripheral blood from every donor. The gene calls are TRBV30 and TRBJ2-1; 7 bases are shared with TRBD2. The sequencing sample was made of blood. This receptor was taken from a woman of 80 years or more in good health. The CDR3 DNA follows: TGTGCCTGGAGTCGGAGCCGAGCGGGGTCCTCCTACAATGAGCAGTTCTTC. As protein: CAWSRSRAGSSYNEQFF.